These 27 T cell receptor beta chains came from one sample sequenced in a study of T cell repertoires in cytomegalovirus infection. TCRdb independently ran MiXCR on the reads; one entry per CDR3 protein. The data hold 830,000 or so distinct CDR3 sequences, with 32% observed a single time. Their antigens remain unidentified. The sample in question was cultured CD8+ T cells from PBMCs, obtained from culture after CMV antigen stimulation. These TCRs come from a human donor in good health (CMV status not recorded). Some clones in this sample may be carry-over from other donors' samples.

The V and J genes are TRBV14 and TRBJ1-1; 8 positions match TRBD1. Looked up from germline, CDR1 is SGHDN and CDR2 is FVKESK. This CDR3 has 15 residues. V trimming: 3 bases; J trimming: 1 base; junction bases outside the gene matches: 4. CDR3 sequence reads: CASSHLGQGNTEAFF. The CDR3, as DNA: TGTGCCAGCAGCCACCTCGGACAGGGGAACACTGAAGCTTTCTTT.

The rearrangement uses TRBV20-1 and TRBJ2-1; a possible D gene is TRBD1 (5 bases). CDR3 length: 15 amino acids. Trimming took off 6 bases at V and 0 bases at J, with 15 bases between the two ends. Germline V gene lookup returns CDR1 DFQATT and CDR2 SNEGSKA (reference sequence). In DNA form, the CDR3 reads TGCAGTGCGGCACGGACACTAAGCTCCTACAATGAGCAGTTCTTC. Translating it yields CSAARTLSSYNEQFF.

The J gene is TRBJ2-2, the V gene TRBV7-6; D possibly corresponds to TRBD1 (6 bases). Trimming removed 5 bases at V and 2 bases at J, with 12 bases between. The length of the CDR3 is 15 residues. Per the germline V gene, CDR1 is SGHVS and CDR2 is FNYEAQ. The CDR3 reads CASSLPTGNTGELFF. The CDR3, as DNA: TGTGCCAGCAGCCTCCCGACAGGCAACACCGGGGAGCTGTTTTTT.

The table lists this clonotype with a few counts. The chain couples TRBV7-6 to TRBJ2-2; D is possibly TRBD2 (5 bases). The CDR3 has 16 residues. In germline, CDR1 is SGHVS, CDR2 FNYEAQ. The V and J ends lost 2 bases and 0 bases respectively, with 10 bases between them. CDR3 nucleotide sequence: TGTGCCAGCAGCTTACCTACTAGGGCGAACACCGGGGAGCTGTTTTTT. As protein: CASSLPTRANTGELFF.

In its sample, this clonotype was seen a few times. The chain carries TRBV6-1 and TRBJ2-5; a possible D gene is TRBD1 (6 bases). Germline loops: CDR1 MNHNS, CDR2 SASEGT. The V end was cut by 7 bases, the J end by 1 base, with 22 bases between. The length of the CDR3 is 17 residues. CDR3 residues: CASTTGLDGPSQETQYF. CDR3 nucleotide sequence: TGTGCCAGCACCACAGGGCTGGATGGACCCTCCCAAGAGACCCAGTACTTC.

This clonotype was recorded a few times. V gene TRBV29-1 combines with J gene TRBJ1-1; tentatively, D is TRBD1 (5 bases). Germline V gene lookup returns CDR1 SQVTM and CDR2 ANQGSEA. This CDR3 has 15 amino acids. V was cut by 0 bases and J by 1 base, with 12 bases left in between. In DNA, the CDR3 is TGCAGCGTTGAAGATCTTGGGGACGCGAACACTGAAGCTTTCTTT. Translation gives CSVEDLGDANTEAFF. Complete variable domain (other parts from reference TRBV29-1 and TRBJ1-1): SAVISQKPSRDICQRGTSLTIQCQVDSQVTMMFWYRQQPGQSLTLIATANQGSEATYESGFVIDKFPISRPNLTFSTLTVSNMSPEDSSIYLCSVEDLGDANTEAFFGQGTRLTVV.

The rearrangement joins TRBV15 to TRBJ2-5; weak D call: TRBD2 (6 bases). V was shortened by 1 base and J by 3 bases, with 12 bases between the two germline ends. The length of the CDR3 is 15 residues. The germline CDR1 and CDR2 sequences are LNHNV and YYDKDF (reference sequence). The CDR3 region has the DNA TGTGCCACCAGCAGAGTAACAGGACTAAAAGAGACCCAGTACTTC. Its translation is CATSRVTGLKETQYF.

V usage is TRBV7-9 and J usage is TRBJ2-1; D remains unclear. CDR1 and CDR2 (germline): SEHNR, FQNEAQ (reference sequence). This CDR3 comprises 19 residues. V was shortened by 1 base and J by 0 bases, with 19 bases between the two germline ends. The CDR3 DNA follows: TGTGCCAGCAGCTTAGTCGGCGGCACCTTCTCACGCTCCTACAATGAGCAGTTCTTC. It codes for CASSLVGGTFSRSYNEQFF.

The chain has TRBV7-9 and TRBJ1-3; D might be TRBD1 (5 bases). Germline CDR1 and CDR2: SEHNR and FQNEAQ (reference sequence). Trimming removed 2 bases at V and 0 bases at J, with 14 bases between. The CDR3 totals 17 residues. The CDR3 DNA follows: TGTGCCAGCAGCTTACCGACTGACAGCAACTCTGGAAACACCATATATTTT. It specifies CASSLPTDSNSGNTIYF. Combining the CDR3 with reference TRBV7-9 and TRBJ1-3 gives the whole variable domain DTGVSQNPRHKITKRGQNVTFRCDPISEHNRLYWYRQTLGQGPEFLTYFQNEAQLEKSRLLSDRFSAERPKGSFSTLEIQRTEQGDSAMYLCASSLPTDSNSGNTIYFGEGSWLTVV.

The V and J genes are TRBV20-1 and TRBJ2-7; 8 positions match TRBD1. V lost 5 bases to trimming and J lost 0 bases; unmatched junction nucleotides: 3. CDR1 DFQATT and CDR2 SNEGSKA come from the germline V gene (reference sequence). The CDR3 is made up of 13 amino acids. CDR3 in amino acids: CSAGQGSSYEQYV. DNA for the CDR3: TGCAGTGCTGGACAGGGAAGCTCCTACGAGCAGTACGTC.

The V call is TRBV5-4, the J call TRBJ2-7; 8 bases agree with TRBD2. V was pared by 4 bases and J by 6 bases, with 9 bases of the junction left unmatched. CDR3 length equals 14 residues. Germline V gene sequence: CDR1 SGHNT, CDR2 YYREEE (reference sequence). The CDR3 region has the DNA TGTGCCAGCAGCCGGGAGGGGGGCCCCGCCGAGCAGTACTTC. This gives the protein CASSREGGPAEQYF.

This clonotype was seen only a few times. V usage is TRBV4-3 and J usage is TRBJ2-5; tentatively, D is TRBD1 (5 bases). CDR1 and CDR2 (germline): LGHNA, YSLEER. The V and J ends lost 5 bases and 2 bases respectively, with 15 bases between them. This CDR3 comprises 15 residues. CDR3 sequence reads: CASSEGVPLQETQYF. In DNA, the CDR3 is TGCGCCAGCAGCGAAGGGGTTCCGTTGCAAGAGACCCAGTACTTC.

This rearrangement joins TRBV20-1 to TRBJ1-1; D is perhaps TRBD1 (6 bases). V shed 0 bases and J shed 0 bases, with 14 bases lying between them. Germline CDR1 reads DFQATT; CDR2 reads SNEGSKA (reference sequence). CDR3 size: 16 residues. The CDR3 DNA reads TGCAGTGCTAGAGAGGCCCCCGGGGGCCTGAACACTGAAGCTTTCTTT. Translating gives CSAREAPGGLNTEAFF.

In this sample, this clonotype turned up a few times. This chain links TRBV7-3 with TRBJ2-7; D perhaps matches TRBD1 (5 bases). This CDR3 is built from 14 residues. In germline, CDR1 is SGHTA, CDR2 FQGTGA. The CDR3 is CASSLSGHHYERYV. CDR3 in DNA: TGTGCCAGCAGCTTGAGTGGACATCACTACGAGCGGTACGTC.

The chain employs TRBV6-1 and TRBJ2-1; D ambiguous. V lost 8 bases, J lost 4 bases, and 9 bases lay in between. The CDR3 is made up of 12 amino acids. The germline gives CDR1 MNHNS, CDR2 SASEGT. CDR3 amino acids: CASWAPYNEQFF. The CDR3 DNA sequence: TGTGCCAGCTGGGCACCTTACAATGAGCAGTTCTTC.

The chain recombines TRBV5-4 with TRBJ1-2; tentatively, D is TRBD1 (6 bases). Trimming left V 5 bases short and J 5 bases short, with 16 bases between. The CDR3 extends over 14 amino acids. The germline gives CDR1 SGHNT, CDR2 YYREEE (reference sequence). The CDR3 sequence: CASRDGQSPYGYTF. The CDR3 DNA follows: TGTGCCAGCAGGGACGGACAGTCCCCGTATGGCTACACCTTC.

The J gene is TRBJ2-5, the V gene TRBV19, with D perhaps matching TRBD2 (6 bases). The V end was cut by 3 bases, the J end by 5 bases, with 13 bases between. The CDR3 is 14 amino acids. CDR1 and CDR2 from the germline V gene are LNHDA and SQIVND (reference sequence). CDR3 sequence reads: CASSIPGGAETQYF. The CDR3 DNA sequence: TGTGCCAGTAGTATTCCCGGGGGAGCGGAGACCCAGTACTTC.

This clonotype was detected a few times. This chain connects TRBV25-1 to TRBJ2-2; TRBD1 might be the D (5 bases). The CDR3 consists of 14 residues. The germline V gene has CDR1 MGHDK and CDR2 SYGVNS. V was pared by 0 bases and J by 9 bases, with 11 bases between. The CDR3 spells CASSEYQGMRELFF. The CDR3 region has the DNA TGTGCCAGCAGTGAATATCAGGGCATGAGGGAGCTGTTTTTT.

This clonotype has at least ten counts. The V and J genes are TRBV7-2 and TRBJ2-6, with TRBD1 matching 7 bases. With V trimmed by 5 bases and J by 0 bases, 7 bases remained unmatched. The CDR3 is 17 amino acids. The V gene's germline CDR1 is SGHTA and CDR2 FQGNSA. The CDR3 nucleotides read TGTGCCAGCAGCCCAACAGGGGCCGGCTCTGGGGCCAACGTCCTGACTTTC. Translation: CASSPTGAGSGANVLTF.

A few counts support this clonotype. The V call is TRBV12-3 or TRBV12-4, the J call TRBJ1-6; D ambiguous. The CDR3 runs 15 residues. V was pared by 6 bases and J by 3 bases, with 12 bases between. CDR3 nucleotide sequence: TGTGCCAGCAGCCCCCGTATTGGCTATAATTCACCCCTCCACTTT. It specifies CASSPRIGYNSPLHF.

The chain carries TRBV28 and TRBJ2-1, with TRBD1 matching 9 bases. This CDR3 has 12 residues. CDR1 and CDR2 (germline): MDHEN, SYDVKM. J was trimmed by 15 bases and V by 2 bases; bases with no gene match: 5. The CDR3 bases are TGTGCCAGCAGTTTACTTGGACAGGGGAGGTTCTTC. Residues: CASSLLGQGRFF.

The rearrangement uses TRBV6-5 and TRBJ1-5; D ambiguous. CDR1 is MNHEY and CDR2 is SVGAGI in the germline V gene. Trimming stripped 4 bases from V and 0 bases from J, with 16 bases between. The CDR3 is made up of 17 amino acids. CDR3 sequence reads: CASSSIPPPHSNQPQHF. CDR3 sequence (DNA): TGTGCCAGCAGTTCGATTCCTCCCCCACATAGCAATCAGCCCCAGCATTTT.

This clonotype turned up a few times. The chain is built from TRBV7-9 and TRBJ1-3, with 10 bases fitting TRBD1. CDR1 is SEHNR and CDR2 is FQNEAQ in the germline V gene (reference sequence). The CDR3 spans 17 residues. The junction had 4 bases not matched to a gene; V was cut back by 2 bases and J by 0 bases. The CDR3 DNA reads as TGTGCCAGCAGCTTAAGAGACAGGGGGCCCTCTGGAAACACCATATATTTT. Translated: CASSLRDRGPSGNTIYF. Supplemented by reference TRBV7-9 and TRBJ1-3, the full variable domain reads DTGVSQNPRHKITKRGQNVTFRCDPISEHNRLYWYRQTLGQGPEFLTYFQNEAQLEKSRLLSDRFSAERPKGSFSTLEIQRTEQGDSAMYLCASSLRDRGPSGNTIYFGEGSWLTVV.

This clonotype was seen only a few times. The CDR3 DNA follows: TGTGCCACCAGCCAAGGGCGGGGAGGTAATCAGCCCCAGCATTTT. Residues: CATSQGRGGNQPQHF. The chain joins TRBV15 to TRBJ1-5; no reliable D call. Germline V gene data show CDR1 as LNHNV and CDR2 as YYDKDF (reference sequence). The germline V and J ends were trimmed by 5 bases and 4 bases, with 15 bases remaining between them. The CDR3 runs 15 residues.

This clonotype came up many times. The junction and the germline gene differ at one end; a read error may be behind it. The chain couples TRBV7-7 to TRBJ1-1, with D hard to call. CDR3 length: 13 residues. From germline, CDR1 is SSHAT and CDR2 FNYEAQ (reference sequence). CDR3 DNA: TGTGCTAGCAGCCCCCTGGGAACAACTGAAGCTTTCTTT. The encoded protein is CASSPLGTTEAFF.

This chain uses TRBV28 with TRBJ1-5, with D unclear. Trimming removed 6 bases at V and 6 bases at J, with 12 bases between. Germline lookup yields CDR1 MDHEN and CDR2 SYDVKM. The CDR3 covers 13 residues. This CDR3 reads CASSQIELQPQHF. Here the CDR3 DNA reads TGTGCCAGCAGCCAGATTGAGCTTCAGCCCCAGCATTTT.

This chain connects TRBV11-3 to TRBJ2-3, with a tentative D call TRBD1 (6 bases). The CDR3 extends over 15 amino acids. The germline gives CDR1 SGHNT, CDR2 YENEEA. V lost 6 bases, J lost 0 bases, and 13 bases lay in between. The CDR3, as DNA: TGTGCCAGCAGTGAGACAGGATTTAGCACAGATACGCAGTATTTT. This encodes CASSETGFSTDTQYF.